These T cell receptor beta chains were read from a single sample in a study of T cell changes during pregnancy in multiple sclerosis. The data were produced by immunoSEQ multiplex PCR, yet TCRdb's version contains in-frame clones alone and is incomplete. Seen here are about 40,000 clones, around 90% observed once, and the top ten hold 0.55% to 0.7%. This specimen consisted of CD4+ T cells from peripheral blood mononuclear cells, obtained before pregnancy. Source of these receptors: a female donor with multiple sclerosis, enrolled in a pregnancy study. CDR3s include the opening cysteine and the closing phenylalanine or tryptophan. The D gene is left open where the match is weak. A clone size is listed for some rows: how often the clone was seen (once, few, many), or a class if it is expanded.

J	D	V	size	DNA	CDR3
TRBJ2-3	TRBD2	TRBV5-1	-	TGCGCCAGTCGTCGTTGGGGTACTAGCGGGGGCCCAGATACGCAGTATTTT	CASRRWGTSGGPDTQYF
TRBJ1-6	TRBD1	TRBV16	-	TGTGCCAGTTCACCACTCACAGGGGCGTTGAATTCACCCCTCCACTTT	CASSPLTGALNSPLHF
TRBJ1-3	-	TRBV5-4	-	TGTGCCAGCAGCTCGACAGGTCTTGGAAACACCATATATTTT	CASSSTGLGNTIYF
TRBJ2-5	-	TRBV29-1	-	TGCAGCGTTAATGACCAGGCCGAGACCCAGTACTTC	CSVNDQAETQYF
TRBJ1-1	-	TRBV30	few	TGTGCCTGGAGCATAACAGGGTCCAACACTGAAGCTTTCTTT	CAWSITGSNTEAFF
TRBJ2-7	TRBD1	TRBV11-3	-	TGTGCCAGCAGCCTAGGACAGGAGTACGAGCAGTACTTC	CASSLGQEYEQYF
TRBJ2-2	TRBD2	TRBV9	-	TGTGCCAGCAGCGTAGGGGGGGGGTACACCGGGGAGCTGTTTTTT	CASSVGGGYTGELFF
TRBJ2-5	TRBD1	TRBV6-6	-	TGTGCCAGCAGTCCCCGACAGGGGCATACCCAGTACTTC	CASSPRQGHTQYF
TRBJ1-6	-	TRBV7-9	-	TGTGCCAGCAGCTTAGGACAATTGATCCCACCCCTCCACTTT	CASSLGQLIPPLHF
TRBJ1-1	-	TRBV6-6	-	TGTGCCAGCAATATAGTCGGCACTGAAGCTTTCTTT	CASNIVGTEAFF
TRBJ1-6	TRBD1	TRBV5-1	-	TGCGCCAGCAGCTCGTACAACAGGGGGCAAGGTTCACCCCTCCACTTT	CASSSYNRGQGSPLHF
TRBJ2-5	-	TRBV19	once	TGTGCCAGTAAAGGTCGGGTCGGCCAAGAGACCCAGTACTTC	CASKGRVGQETQYF
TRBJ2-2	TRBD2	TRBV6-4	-	TGTGCCAGCAGTCCTGCCCCTAGCGGGGGCCACACCGGGGAGCTGTTTTTT	CASSPAPSGGHTGELFF
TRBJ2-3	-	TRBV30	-	TGTGCCTGGAACCCGGGGGGCAGGGCGGAAGATACGCAGTATTTT	CAWNPGGRAEDTQYF
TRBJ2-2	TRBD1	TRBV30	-	TGTGCCTGGAGTAGGGGACAGGGGGACACCGGGGAGCTGTTTTTT	CAWSRGQGDTGELFF
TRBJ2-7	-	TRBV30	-	TGTGCCTGGAGTGTCTTAGGGGACGAGCAGTACTTC	CAWSVLGDEQYF
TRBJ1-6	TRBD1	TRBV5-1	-	TGCGCCAGCAGCTTGGCCGGGCAGGGGGCTCTGTATAATTCACCCCTCCACTTT	CASSLAGQGALYNSPLHF
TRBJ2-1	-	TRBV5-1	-	TGCGCCAGCAGCTTGGGGGGACAAGCCTACAATGAGCAGTTCTTC	CASSLGGQAYNEQFF
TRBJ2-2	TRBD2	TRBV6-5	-	TGTGCCAGCAGTCCCCTAGCGGGGGTCACCGGGGAGCTGTTTTTT	CASSPLAGVTGELFF
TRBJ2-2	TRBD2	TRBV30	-	TGTGCCTGGAGTCAGCGGGGCACCGGGGAGCTGTTTTTT	CAWSQRGTGELFF
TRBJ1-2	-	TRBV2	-	TGTGCCAGCAGCCTCCAAGCCTTAACTAACTATGGCTACACCTTC	CASSLQALTNYGYTF
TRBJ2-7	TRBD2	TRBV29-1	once	TGCAGCGTTGAGAGGGGAGGGTCCGAAACGTCCTACGAGCAGTACTTC	CSVERGGSETSYEQYF
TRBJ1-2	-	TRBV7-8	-	TGTGCCAGCAGCTTAGACGGCAGACTCTATGGCTACACCTTC	CASSLDGRLYGYTF
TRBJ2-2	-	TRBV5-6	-	TGTGCCAGCAGCTTGGGCACGGAGACCGGGGAGCTGTTTTTT	CASSLGTETGELFF
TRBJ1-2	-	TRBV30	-	TGTGCCTGGAGTGGGGGACTCAGGAAGGGTCTCTTGGGGGGTGGCTACACCTTC	CAWSGGLRKGLLGGGYTF
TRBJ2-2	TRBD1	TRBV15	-	TGTGCCACCAGCCGGGGACAGGGAGAAACCGGGGAGCTGTTTTTT	CATSRGQGETGELFF
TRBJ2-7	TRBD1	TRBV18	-	TGTGCCAGCTCACCACAGGGGGCAGCCACCTACGAGCAGTACTTC	CASSPQGAATYEQYF
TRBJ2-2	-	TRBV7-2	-	TGTGCCAGCAGCACCCGGGGGGCCCCCACCGGGGAGCTGTTTTTT	CASSTRGAPTGELFF
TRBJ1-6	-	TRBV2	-	TGTGTTGGACAGATTTCCCATAATTCACCCCTCCACTTT	CVGQISHNSPLHF
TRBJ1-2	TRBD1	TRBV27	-	TGTGCCAGCAAACCTATGGACAGGGCGGGCCACACCTTC	CASKPMDRAGHTF
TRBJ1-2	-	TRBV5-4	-	TGTGCCAGCAGTCTTACTAACTATGGCTACACCTTC	CASSLTNYGYTF
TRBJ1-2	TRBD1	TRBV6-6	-	TGTGCCAGCAGTTCAGACAGGGAGGTGTGGGGCTACACCTTC	CASSSDREVWGYTF
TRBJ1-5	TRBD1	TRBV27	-	TGTGCCAGCAGGACCCGAAACGGGACAGGGGTTATCAGTGCGAATCAGCCCCAGCATTTT	CASRTRNGTGVISANQPQHF
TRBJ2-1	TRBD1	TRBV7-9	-	TGTGCCAGCAGCTCGACAGGGGCCTACAATGAGCAGTTCTTC	CASSSTGAYNEQFF
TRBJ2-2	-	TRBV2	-	TGTGCCACCCGGCGGGCACCGAACACCGGGGAGCTGTTTTTT	CATRRAPNTGELFF
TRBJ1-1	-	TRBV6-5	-	TGTGCCAGCAGTTACTTTTCGGGAGGAATGAACACTGAAGCTTTCTTT	CASSYFSGGMNTEAFF
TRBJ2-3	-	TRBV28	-	TGTGCCAGCAGTTTACGGGGCACAGATACGCAGTATTTT	CASSLRGTDTQYF
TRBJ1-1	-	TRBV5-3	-	TGTGCCAGAAGGAAGGGGCGGCAATACACTGAAGCTTTCTTT	CARRKGRQYTEAFF
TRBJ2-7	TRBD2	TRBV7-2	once	TGTGCCAGCAGCCCATCGCCTAGCGGGGGATCCTACGAGCAGTACTTC	CASSPSPSGGSYEQYF
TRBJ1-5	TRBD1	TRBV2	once	TGTGCCAGCAGTGAAGCTCCGGACAGGGGGTGGACTTATCAGCCCCAGCATTTT	CASSEAPDRGWTYQPQHF
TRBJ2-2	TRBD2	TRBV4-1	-	TGCGCCAGCAGCCAAGGGGACCTAGCGGGGAACACCGGGGAGCTGTTTTTT	CASSQGDLAGNTGELFF
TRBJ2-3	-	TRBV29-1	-	TGCAGCGTTGAAGTGTCAGGACAGCTCATACTCACAGATACGCAGTATTTT	CSVEVSGQLILTDTQYF
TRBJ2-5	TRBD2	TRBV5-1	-	TGCGCCAGCAGCCCGAGAGCGGGGCGGGGAGAGACCCAGTACTTC	CASSPRAGRGETQYF
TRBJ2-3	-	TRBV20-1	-	TGCAGTGCTCCTTCCGGAGATACGCAGTATTTT	CSAPSGDTQYF
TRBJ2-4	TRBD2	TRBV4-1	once	TGCGCCAGCAGCCAATCCCTCCTACTAGCGGAAAAAAACATTCAGTACTTC	CASSQSLLLAEKNIQYF
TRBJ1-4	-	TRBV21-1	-	TGTGCCAGCAGCACCAGGACAGGGCTTAATGAAAAACTGTTTTTT	CASSTRTGLNEKLFF
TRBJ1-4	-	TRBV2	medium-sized	TGTGCCAGCAGTGAACAGGGGACTAATGAAAAACTGTTTTTT	CASSEQGTNEKLFF
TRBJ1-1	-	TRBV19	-	TGTGCCAGTAAGGGGAACAGGGTTGAAGCTTTCTTT	CASKGNRVEAFF
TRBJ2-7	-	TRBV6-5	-	TGTGCCAGCTCTAGTGGGGGGACCCTACAGCAGTACTTC	CASSSGGTLQQYF
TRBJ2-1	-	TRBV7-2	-	TGTGCCAGCAGCTTCTACAGGGGAGGAAATGAGCAGTTCTTC	CASSFYRGGNEQFF
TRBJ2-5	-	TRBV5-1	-	TGCGCCAGCAGCTTGGGGGACATCGTCGGAGAGACCCAGTACTTC	CASSLGDIVGETQYF
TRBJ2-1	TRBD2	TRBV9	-	TGTGCCAGCAGCGTTTTGGGACTAGCGGGGGTCAATGAGCAGTTCTTC	CASSVLGLAGVNEQFF
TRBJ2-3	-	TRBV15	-	TGTGCCACCAGCAGAGCGGGGGGCACAGATACGCAGTATTTT	CATSRAGGTDTQYF
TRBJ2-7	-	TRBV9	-	TGTGCCAGCAGCGTAGGTATCTCCTACGAGCAGTACTTC	CASSVGISYEQYF
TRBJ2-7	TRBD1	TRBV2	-	TGTGCCAGCCGGACAGGGGGATGGGAGCAGTACTTC	CASRTGGWEQYF